This T cell receptor beta chain emerged from a study of blood T cell repertoires in COVID-19. Study summary: T cells, B-cell-depleted T cells, or PBMCs provided the cDNA or gDNA that served as material.

Germline CDR1 reads LNHNV; CDR2 reads YYDKDF (reference sequence). The CDR3 extends over 16 amino acids. V was clipped by 1 base and J by 7 bases; unmatched bases: 10. Original handling: How many nucleated cells were present was estimated from reference gene primer amplification. TCRdb keeps only in-frame clones here, not all; method: immunoSEQ multiplex PCR. V and J calls and clone size are as listed in that table; D and trimming were resolved from the DNA. The sample carries 87,000 or so clones, about 88% recorded once. This sequence was found in a middle-aged man with acute or convalescent COVID-19. This chain joins TRBV15 and TRBJ2-7; 10 nucleotides agree with TRBD2. Input material: peripheral blood. For the CDR3, the DNA is TGTGCCACCAGCAGAGGGAGGCTAGCGGGAGTGGGGGAGCAGTACTTC. Amino acids: CATSRGRLAGVGEQYF.